This T cell receptor (beta chain) was obtained from a study of PD-1 blockade in classical Hodgkin lymphoma. Repertoires were generated with immunoSEQ multiplex PCR, while TCRdb's copy carries only in-frame clones and drops some. Of tens of thousands of clones in the sample, roughly two thirds were seen once. This CDR3 region has 20 residues. About this clone: The antigen is undetermined.

Study-wide findings and caveats: CD4+ TCR diversity, unlike CD8+, rose significantly by C4D1.

Each patient's relapse followed autologous stem cell transplantation, and brentuximab vedotin exposure varied. This rearrangement joins TRBV21-1 to TRBJ2-7; the table names TRBD1, a call not compared with the DNA. TRBV21-1 is listed as a pseudogene. The clonotype comes from a human donor with classical Hodgkin lymphoma. Sequencing was performed on peripheral blood mononuclear cells (PBMCs), taken at baseline. CDR3: CASSFPLGQGRLPRDVEQYF. The CDR3 DNA follows: TGTGCCAGCAGCTTTCCCCTTGGACAGGGGCGTCTTCCTAGGGATGTTGAGCAGTACTTC.